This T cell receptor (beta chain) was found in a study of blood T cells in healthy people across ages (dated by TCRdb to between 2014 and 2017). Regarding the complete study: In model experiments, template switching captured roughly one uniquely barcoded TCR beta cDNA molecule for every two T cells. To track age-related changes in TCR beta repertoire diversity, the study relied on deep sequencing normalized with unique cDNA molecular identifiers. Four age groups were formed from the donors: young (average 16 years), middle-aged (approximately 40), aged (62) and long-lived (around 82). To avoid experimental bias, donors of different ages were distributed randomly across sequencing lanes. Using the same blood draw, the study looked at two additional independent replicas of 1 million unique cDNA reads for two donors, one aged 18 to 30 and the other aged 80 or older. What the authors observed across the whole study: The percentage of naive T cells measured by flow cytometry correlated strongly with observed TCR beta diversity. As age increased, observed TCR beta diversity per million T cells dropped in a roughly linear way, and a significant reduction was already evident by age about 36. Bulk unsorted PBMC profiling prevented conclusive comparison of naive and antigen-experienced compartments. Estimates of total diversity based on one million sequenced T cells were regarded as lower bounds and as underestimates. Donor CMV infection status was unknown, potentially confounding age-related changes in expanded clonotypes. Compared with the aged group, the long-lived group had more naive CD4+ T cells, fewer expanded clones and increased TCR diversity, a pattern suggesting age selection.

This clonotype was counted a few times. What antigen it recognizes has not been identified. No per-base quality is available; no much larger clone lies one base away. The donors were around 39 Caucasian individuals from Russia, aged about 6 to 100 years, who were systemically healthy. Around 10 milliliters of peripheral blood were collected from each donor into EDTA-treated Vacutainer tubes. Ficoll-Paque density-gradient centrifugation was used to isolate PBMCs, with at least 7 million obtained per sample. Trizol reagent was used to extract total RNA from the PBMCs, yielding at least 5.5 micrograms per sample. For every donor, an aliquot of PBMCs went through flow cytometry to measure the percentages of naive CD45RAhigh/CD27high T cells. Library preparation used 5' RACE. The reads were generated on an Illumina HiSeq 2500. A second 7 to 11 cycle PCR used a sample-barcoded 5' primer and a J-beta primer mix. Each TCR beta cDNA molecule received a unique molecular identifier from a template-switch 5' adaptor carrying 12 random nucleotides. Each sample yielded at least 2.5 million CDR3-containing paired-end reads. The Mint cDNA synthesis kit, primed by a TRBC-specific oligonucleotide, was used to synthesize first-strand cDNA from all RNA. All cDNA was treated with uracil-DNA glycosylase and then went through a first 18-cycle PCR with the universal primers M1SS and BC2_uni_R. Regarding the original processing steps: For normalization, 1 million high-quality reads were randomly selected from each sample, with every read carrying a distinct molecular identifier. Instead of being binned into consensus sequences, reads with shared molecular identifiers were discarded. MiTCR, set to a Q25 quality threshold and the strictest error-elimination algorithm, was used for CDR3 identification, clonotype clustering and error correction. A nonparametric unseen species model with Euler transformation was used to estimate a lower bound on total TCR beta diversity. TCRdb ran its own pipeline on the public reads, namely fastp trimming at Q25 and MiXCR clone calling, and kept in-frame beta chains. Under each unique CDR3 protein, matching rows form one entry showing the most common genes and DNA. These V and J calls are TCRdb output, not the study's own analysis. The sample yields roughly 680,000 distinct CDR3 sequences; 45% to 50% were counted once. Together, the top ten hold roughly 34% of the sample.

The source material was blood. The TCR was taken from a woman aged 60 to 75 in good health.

In nucleotides, the sequence is TGCGCCAGCAGCCAAATGGCTAGCGGGAGAAGAGATACGCAGTATTTT. The translation is CASSQMASGRRDTQYF. Recombination joined TRBV4-3 with TRBJ2-3; 10 middle bases align to TRBD2. CDR1 LGHNA and CDR2 YSLEER are derived from the germline V gene. The CDR3 has 16 amino acids, counting the end cysteine and phenylalanine. Left in the record is the CDR3 DNA by itself, 48 bases read in frame from the first base. Unmatched junction bases come to 7, with V trimmed by 2 bases and J by 5 bases.